The 24 T cell receptor beta chains given below trace back to one sample, sequenced in a study of T cell responses to AZD1222 COVID-19 vaccine. The protocol was immunoSEQ multiplex PCR, while the TCRdb copy is restricted to in-frame clones and leaves out a portion. The data hold 130,000 to 150,000 clones, with about nine tenths observed a single time. The sample here was peripheral blood, taken 28 days after the second AZD1222 dose. All receptors come from an adult who received the AZD1222 COVID-19 vaccine.

V usage is TRBV20-1 and J usage is TRBJ2-2; D gene unclear. V was clipped by 3 bases and J by 0 bases, with 2 bases between them. Germline assignment: CDR1 DFQATT and CDR2 SNEGSKA (reference sequence). CDR3 length: 12 amino acids. The CDR3 loop is CSASANTGELFF. CDR3 coding DNA: TGCAGTGCTAGTGCGAACACCGGGGAGCTGTTTTTT.

The chain couples TRBV7-2 to TRBJ2-7; D gene unclear. The ends were cut back, 5 bases at V and 0 bases at J, with 8 bases in the middle. The CDR3 is 13 amino acids. Germline V gene data show CDR1 as SGHTA and CDR2 as FQGNSA. The CDR3 region is CASSPSPSYEQYF. The CDR3 DNA is TGTGCCAGCAGCCCGAGTCCCTCCTACGAGCAGTACTTC.

V is TRBV28 and J is TRBJ1-1, with 8 bases matching TRBD1. J gave up 4 bases and V 7 bases, and 8 bases lay outside the gene matches. Germline assignment: CDR1 MDHEN and CDR2 SYDVKM. CDR3 length: 14 amino acids. CDR3: CASNLQGAGTEAFF. The CDR3 DNA sequence: TGTGCCAGCAACCTCCAGGGGGCTGGCACTGAAGCTTTCTTT. Full variable domain (outside the CDR3, taken from reference TRBV28 and TRBJ1-1): DVKVTQSSRYLVKRTGEKVFLECVQDMDHENMFWYRQDPGLGLRLIYFSYDVKMKEKGDIPEGYSVSREKKERFSLILESASTNQTSMYLCASNLQGAGTEAFFGQGTRLTVV.

This clone was seen a single time. The chain has TRBV27 and TRBJ2-1, with unresolved D. The V end was cut by 0 bases, the J end by 6 bases, with 9 bases between. This CDR3 is 14 amino acids long. Germline V CDR1 and CDR2: MNHEY, SMNVEV (reference sequence). Here the CDR3 DNA reads TGTGCCAGCAGTTTATCGGCCGCGTCCAATGAGCAGTTCTTC. It encodes CASSLSAASNEQFF.

This chain's CDR3 is CASSATGANYGYTF. CDR3 sequence (DNA): TGTGCCAGCAGCGCGACGGGTGCCAACTATGGCTACACCTTC. This chain uses TRBV7-3 with TRBJ1-2; no clear D. The CDR3 contains 14 residues. The V end was cut by 5 bases, the J end by 2 bases, with 12 bases between. Germline V gene sequence: CDR1 SGHTA, CDR2 FQGTGA.

J is TRBJ2-7 and V is TRBV20-1, with D unclear. Trimming shortened V by 7 bases and J by 7 bases, and 11 bases separated the two germline ends. The germline gives CDR1 DFQATT, CDR2 SNEGSKA (reference sequence). This CDR3 has 10 amino acids. CDR3 loop: CSVGWKEQYF. The DNA for the CDR3 is TGCAGTGTTGGTTGGAAGGAGCAGTACTTC.

This chain joins TRBV15 and TRBJ2-5; D remains ambiguous. V was clipped by 2 bases and J by 0 bases, with 10 bases between them. This CDR3 is 15 amino acids long. The germline V gene has CDR1 LNHNV and CDR2 YYDKDF (reference sequence). CDR3 in amino acids: CATSRPDTNQETQYF. The CDR3 DNA reads as TGTGCCACCAGCAGACCCGACACGAACCAAGAGACCCAGTACTTC.

This chain joins TRBV24-1 and TRBJ2-1; 11 nucleotides agree with TRBD2. V trimming: 0 bases; J trimming: 0 bases; junction bases outside the gene matches: 0. This CDR3 comprises 17 residues. Germline V gene sequence: CDR1 KGHDR, CDR2 SFDVKD. CDR3 region: CATSDLGTSGSYNEQFF. CDR3 in DNA: TGTGCCACCAGTGATTTGGGGACTAGCGGCTCCTACAATGAGCAGTTCTTC.

The chain employs TRBV28 and TRBJ2-7; tentatively, D is TRBD1 (6 bases). Trimming took 6 bases from V and 3 from J, leaving 24 bases between them. Germline V gene sequence: CDR1 MDHEN, CDR2 SYDVKM. The CDR3 extends over 17 amino acids. The CDR3 DNA reads as TGTGCCAGCAGCACACCCCACTACCACAGGGTCGACTACGAGCAGTACTTC. Translation gives CASSTPHYHRVDYEQYF. The entire variable domain, with the rest obtained from reference TRBV28 and TRBJ2-7, is as follows: DVKVTQSSRYLVKRTGEKVFLECVQDMDHENMFWYRQDPGLGLRLIYFSYDVKMKEKGDIPEGYSVSREKKERFSLILESASTNQTSMYLCASSTPHYHRVDYEQYFGPGTRLTVT.

The chain is built from TRBV28 and TRBJ1-1; D gene ambiguous. V gave up 7 bases and J gave up 1 base, with 22 bases separating them. The CDR3 length is 17 residues. The germline gives CDR1 MDHEN, CDR2 SYDVKM. In DNA, the CDR3 is TGTGCCAGCACGGGCTTCCTTCGGGCCCTCCGGAACACTGAAGCTTTCTTT. Its protein is CASTGFLRALRNTEAFF.

The DNA for the CDR3 is TGTGCCAGCAGCTCCCACACCTATGGGGTATTATACAATGAGCAGTTCTTC. Its protein product is CASSSHTYGVLYNEQFF. V gene TRBV7-2 combines with J gene TRBJ2-1; no clear D. This CDR3 contains 17 residues. The ends were cut back, 4 bases at V and 4 bases at J, with 20 bases in the middle. Germline V gene sequence: CDR1 SGHTA, CDR2 FQGNSA.

The genes are TRBV28 and TRBJ2-5; D perhaps matches TRBD1 (6 bases). V dropped 3 bases and J dropped 2 bases, with 19 bases sitting between them. The germline V gene encodes CDR1 MDHEN and CDR2 SYDVKM. The CDR3 runs to 17 residues. The DNA for the CDR3 is TGTGCCAGCAGTTTGCCCACAAACAGGGTAGGGCAAGAGACCCAGTACTTC. Translating it yields CASSLPTNRVGQETQYF.

The chain has TRBV3-1 (or the pseudogene TRBV3-2) and TRBJ2-1; D is ambiguous. The CDR3 is 13 residues long. The V gene's germline CDR1 is LGHDT and CDR2 YNNKEL (reference sequence). Trimming cost V 3 bases and J 2 bases, with 5 bases left between them. This CDR3 reads CASSQTPYNEQFF. CDR3 coding DNA: TGTGCCAGCAGCCAGACTCCCTACAATGAGCAGTTCTTC.

The rearrangement links TRBV11-3 to TRBJ1-1; 10 bases map to TRBD1. The germline CDR1 and CDR2 sequences are SGHNT and YENEEA. The CDR3 covers 16 residues. V lost 3 bases to trimming and J lost 0 bases; unmatched junction nucleotides: 4. The CDR3 loop reads CASSFGTGAMNTEAFF. Written as DNA, the CDR3 is TGTGCCAGCAGCTTCGGGACAGGGGCTATGAACACTGAAGCTTTCTTT.

Here the CDR3 reads CSVAGQVMTDTQYF. CDR3 nucleotide sequence: TGCAGCGTGGCCGGACAGGTTATGACAGATACGCAGTATTTT. The chain employs TRBV29-1 and TRBJ2-3, with 7 bases that match TRBD1. V gave up 6 bases and J gave up 3 bases; unmatched junction bases: 9. Germline-derived CDR1 and CDR2 are SQVTM and ANQGSEA. This CDR3 is built from 14 residues.

This clone was counted only a few times. As DNA, the CDR3 is TGTGCCAGCAGTTCCGGGACAGGGGGCTATGGCTACACCTTC. Translating it yields CASSSGTGGYGYTF. The V and J genes are TRBV5-8 and TRBJ1-2, with 11 bases fitting TRBD1. CDR3 length: 14 residues. The germline V gene has CDR1 SGHTS and CDR2 YDEGEE. The trim removed 5 bases at V and 4 bases at J, leaving 4 bases unmatched.

The chain is built from TRBV5-4 and TRBJ1-2; D is ambiguous. This CDR3 has 17 residues. Germline V gene lookup returns CDR1 SGHNT and CDR2 YYREEE (reference sequence). Trimming took off 3 bases at V and 4 bases at J, with 22 bases between the two ends. This CDR3 is CASSSPTRISSGYGYTF. CDR3 coding DNA: TGTGCCAGCAGCTCACCGACTCGAATTTCGTCGGGCTATGGCTACACCTTC.

The chain links TRBV9 to TRBJ2-5; the D is unclear. The CDR3 is made up of 14 amino acids. From germline, CDR1 is SGDLS and CDR2 YYNGEE. Trimming removed 0 bases from V and 5 bases from J, with 11 bases in between. CDR3 coding DNA: TGTGCCAGCAGCGTAGGCTCTGCTAGGGAGACCCAGTACTTC. It yields the protein CASSVGSARETQYF.

V usage is TRBV12-5 and J usage is TRBJ2-1, with D perhaps matching TRBD2 (6 bases). This CDR3 contains 16 residues. Germline lookup yields CDR1 LGHNT and CDR2 FRNRAP. The V gene lost 0 bases and the J gene lost 0 bases, with 9 bases spanning the gap. CDR3 sequence: CASGLVLGSSYNEQFF. Written as DNA, the CDR3 is TGTGCTAGTGGTTTGGTACTCGGGAGCTCCTACAATGAGCAGTTCTTC.

This clone has more than one count but fewer than ten. The genes are TRBV11-2 and TRBJ2-2; TRBD2 aligns across 9 bases. The CDR3 runs to 14 residues. V dropped 3 bases and J dropped 8; count of bases not matched to a gene: 4. CDR1 and CDR2 from the germline V gene are SGHAT and FQNNGV. The CDR3 spells CASSFISGSGELFF. DNA for the CDR3: TGTGCCAGCAGCTTTATTAGCGGGAGTGGGGAGCTGTTTTTT.

The rearrangement uses TRBV7-9 and TRBJ1-5; 9 bases fit TRBD1. This CDR3 comprises 15 residues. CDR1 is SEHNR, CDR2 FQNEAQ, per germline (reference sequence). After removal of 5 bases from V and 5 bases from J, the junction contained 7 bases not matched to a gene. CDR3: CASSLEGTGHQPQHF. DNA for the CDR3: TGTGCCAGCAGCCTAGAAGGGACAGGGCATCAGCCCCAGCATTTT.

V is TRBV30 and J is TRBJ1-1; 7 bases match TRBD1. The germline V gene has CDR1 GTSNPN and CDR2 SVGIG (reference sequence). Trimming took 7 bases from V and 4 from J; bases not matched to a gene: 9. The CDR3 spans 13 residues. This CDR3 reads CASKGQQGTEAFF. DNA of the CDR3: TGTGCCTCCAAGGGACAGCAGGGCACTGAAGCTTTCTTT.

The V gene is TRBV27, the J gene TRBJ1-3, with D perhaps TRBD1 (6 bases). V was cut by 4 bases and J by 4 bases, with 14 bases left in between. This CDR3 contains 15 residues. Germline-derived CDR1 and CDR2 are MNHEY and SMNVEV (reference sequence). Written as DNA, the CDR3 is TGTGCCAGCAGTTCTCCCGGGACACCAGGAAACACCATATATTTT. This gives the protein CASSSPGTPGNTIYF.

In this sample, this clone turned up once. The chain recombines TRBV27 with TRBJ2-7, with D unclear. Germline assignment: CDR1 MNHEY and CDR2 SMNVEV (reference sequence). Trimming removed 0 bases from V and 0 bases from J, with 12 bases in between. The CDR3 is 16 residues long. CDR3 nucleotide sequence: TGTGCCAGCAGTTTATCGGGGAAGGCGGTCTCCTACGAGCAGTACTTC. It specifies CASSLSGKAVSYEQYF.